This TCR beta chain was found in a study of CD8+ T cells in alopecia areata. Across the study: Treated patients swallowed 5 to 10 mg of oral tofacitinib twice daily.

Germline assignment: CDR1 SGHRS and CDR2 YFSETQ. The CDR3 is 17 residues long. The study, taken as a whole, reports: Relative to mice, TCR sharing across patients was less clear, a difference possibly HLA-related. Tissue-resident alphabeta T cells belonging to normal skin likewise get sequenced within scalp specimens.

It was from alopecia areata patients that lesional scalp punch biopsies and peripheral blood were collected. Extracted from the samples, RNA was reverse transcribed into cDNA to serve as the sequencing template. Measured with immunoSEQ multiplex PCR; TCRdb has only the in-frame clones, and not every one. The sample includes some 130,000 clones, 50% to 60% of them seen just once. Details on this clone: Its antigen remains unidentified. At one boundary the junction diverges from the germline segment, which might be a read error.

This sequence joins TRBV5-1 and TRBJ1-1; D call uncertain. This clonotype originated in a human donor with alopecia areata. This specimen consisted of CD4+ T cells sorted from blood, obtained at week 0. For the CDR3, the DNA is TGCGCCAGCAGCCCCGCCGGTACAGTGATATCGAACGCTGAAGCTTTCTTT. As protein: CASSPAGTVISNAEAFF.